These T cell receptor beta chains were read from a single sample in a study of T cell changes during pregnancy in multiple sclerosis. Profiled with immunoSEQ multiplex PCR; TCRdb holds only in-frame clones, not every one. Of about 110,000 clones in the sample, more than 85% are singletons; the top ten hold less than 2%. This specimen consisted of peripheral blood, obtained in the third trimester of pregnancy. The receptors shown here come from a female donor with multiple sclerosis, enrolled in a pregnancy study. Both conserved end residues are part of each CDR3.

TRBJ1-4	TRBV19	CASSPTGATNEKLFF
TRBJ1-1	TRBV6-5	CASKIQGNTEAFF
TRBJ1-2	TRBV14	CASSQDLPGGYGYTF
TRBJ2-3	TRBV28	CASSFRAGVTDTQYF
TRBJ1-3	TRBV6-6	CASSYSLAGNTIYF
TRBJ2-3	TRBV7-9	CASITTGTSGRDTQYF
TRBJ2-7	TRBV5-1	CASSATGGPAYEQYF
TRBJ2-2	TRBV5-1	CASSHGQGDGELFF
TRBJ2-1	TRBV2	CASRGTSGRNRDEQFF
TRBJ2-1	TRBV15	CATSRDLLESSYNEQFF
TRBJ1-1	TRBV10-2	CASSGQPNTEAFF
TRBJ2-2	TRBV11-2	CASSLEASGSIGELFF
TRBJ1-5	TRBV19	CASNARGQLISRSNQPQHF
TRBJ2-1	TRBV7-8	CASSSGLAAENEQFF
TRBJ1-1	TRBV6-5	CASRRSGTTNTEAFF
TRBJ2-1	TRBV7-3	CASSFSSPHGAYNEQFF
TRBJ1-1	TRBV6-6	CASIDMLNTEAFF
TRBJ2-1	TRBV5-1	CASSSGVSSYNEQFF
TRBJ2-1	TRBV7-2	CASSLVQGYNEQFF
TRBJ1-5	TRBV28	CASSTGWANQPQHF
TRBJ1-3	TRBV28	CASTGGDGNTIYF
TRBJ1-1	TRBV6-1	CASVRQQNTEAFF
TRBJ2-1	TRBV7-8	CASSLVPPGEQFF
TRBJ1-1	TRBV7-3	CASSRQVNTEAFF
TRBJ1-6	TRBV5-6	CASSSRTGSPLHF
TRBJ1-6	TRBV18	CASSNPGTPLHF
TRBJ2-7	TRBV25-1	CASSEQGARYEQYF
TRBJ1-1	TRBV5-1	CASSAGGRGNAEAFF